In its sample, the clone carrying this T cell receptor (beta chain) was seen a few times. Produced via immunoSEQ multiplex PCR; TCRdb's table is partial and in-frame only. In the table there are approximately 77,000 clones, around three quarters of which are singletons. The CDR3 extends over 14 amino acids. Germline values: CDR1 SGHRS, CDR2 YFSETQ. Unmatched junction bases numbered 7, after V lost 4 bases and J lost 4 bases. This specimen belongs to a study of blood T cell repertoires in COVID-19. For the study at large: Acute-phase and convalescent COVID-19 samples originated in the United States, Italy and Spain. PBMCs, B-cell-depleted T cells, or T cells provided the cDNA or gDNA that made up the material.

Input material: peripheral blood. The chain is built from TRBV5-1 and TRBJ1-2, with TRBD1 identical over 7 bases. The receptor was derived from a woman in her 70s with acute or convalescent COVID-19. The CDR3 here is CASSPGQLLYGYTF. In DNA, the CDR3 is TGCGCCAGCAGCCCGGGACAGCTCCTCTATGGCTACACCTTC.